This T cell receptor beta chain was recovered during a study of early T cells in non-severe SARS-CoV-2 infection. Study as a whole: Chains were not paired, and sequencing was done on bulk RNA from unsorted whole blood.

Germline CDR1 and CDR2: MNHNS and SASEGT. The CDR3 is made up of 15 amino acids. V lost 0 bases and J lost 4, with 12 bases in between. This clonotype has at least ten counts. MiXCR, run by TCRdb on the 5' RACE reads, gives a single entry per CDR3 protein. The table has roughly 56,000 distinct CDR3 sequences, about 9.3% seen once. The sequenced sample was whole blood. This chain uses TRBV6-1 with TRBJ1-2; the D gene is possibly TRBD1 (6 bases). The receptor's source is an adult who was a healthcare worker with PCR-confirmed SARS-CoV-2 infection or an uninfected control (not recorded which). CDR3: CASSEAPGAFYGYTF. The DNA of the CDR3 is TGTGCCAGCAGTGAAGCGCCAGGGGCATTCTATGGCTACACCTTC.